The clone carrying this TCR beta chain showed up just a few times. What it recognizes is unknown. These data originate in a study of beta chain features in type 1 diabetes. General observations from the study: Across all four CD4+ subsets, people with type 1 diabetes showed modestly shorter TCRB CDR3s.

Cells sorted by CD45RO/CCR7/CD25/CD127/CD95/CD27 comprised CD4+ naive, central memory, regulatory and stem cell-like memory cells. Once sorted, every population was more than 95% pure. V lost 3 bases to trimming and J lost 7 bases; unmatched junction nucleotides: 7. The CDR3 totals 14 residues. Germline V gene lookup returns CDR1 MNHNY and CDR2 SVGAGI (reference sequence). As every portion of the isolated RNA was reverse transcribed, the sequencing read expressed TCRB transcripts. Sequencing was performed with immunoSEQ multiplex PCR; in TCRdb, only in-frame clones are kept and a portion is missing. This sample has about 150,000 clones, with about 9.2% found just once.

The source material was central memory CD4+ T cells from blood. V gene TRBV6-6 combines with J gene TRBJ1-2; 8 nucleotides line up with TRBD1. The TCR was taken from a young man in good health. DNA of the CDR3: TGTGCCAGCAGTTATACCGGGACAGGAGGTGGCTACACCTTC. It encodes CASSYTGTGGGYTF.